A single sample is the source of the 26 T cell receptor beta chains below, sequenced in a study of graft-versus-host responses after intestinal transplantation (dated by TCRdb to the early 2020s). The library was made by the immunoSEQ multiplex PCR assay. TCRdb took over this immuneACCESS table, retaining in-frame rearrangements with V and J assigned. Such tables are incomplete; in checked studies, under half of the missing clones stem from an unresolved V gene, and the remainder is unexplained. For this sample there are tens of thousands of clones; roughly four fifths appear just once. The ten largest make up roughly a sixth of the sample. What the time point label conveys for this sample: cells obtained before transplantation from donor or recipient. What these receptors recognize is not known. Sequencing used unstimulated CD8+ T cells sorted from spleen or lymph node cells, obtained before intestinal transplant. The receptors come from a human donor who received an intestinal transplant.

The gene calls are TRBV7-9 and TRBJ2-5; D unresolved. Germline CDR1 is SEHNR and CDR2 is FQNEAQ (reference sequence). CDR3 length: 10 residues. Trimming took off 4 bases at V and 5 bases at J, with 2 bases between the two ends. The CDR3: CASSWETQYF. In DNA, the CDR3 is TGTGCCAGCAGCTGGGAGACCCAGTACTTC.

Only one count was recorded for this clone. V usage is TRBV10-3 and J usage is TRBJ2-3, with TRBD2 matching over 15 bases. This CDR3 spans 16 amino acids. Germline-derived CDR1 and CDR2 are ENHRY and SYGVKD. Unmatched junction bases numbered 11, after V lost 11 bases and J lost 5 bases. The chain's CDR3 is CACGRTSGRAVDTQYF. CDR3 nucleotide sequence: TGTGCCTGCGGGAGGACTAGCGGGAGGGCCGTAGATACGCAGTATTTT.

The chain recombines TRBV29-1 with TRBJ2-2; D uncertain. The germline V and J ends were trimmed by 1 base and 7 bases, with 7 bases remaining between them. The CDR3 is made up of 12 amino acids. Germline V gene lookup returns CDR1 SQVTM and CDR2 ANQGSEA. The DNA for the CDR3 is TGCAGCGTTGAAGGGGCTTACGGGGAGCTGTTTTTT. This codes for CSVEGAYGELFF.

This clone has just a few counts. The chain employs TRBV10-3 and TRBJ1-6; possibly TRBD1 for D (5 bases). CDR3 length: 17 residues. Trimming removed 2 bases at V and 0 bases at J, with 11 bases between. Per the germline V gene, CDR1 is ENHRY and CDR2 is SYGVKD. In DNA, the CDR3 is TGTGCCATCAGTGAGGAAAGACAGCGCTCCTATAATTCACCCCTCCACTTT. It is translated as CAISEERQRSYNSPLHF.

This clone is a singleton in its sample. Other nucleotide sequences in the sample specify the same CDR3. The gene calls are TRBV5-4 and TRBJ2-7, with 8 bases aligning to TRBD1. This CDR3 is built from 14 residues. In germline, CDR1 is SGHNT, CDR2 YYREEE (reference sequence). V trimming: 0 bases; J trimming: 2 bases; junction bases outside the gene matches: 1. CDR3 sequence reads: CASSLAGGAYEQYF. Written as DNA, the CDR3 is TGTGCCAGCAGCTTGGCAGGGGGCGCCTACGAGCAGTACTTC. Together with reference TRBV5-4 and TRBJ2-7, the CDR3 gives the full variable domain: ETGVTQSPTHLIKTRGQQVTLRCSSQSGHNTVSWYQQALGQGPQFIFQYYREEENGRGNFPPRFSGLQFPNYSSELNVNALELDDSALYLCASSLAGGAYEQYFGPGTRLTVT.

This clone has a single count. V gene TRBV10-1 combines with J gene TRBJ2-3; the D is unclear. V lost 3 bases, J lost 4 bases, and 8 bases lay in between. Germline CDR1 WNHNN, CDR2 SYGVQD (reference sequence). This CDR3 is built from 13 residues. CDR3 sequence reads: CASSDSLADTQYF. The CDR3 coding sequence is TGCGCCAGCAGTGACTCCCTCGCAGATACGCAGTATTTT.

The chain employs TRBV29-1 and TRBJ2-2, with D possibly being TRBD2 (6 bases). The germline gives CDR1 SQVTM, CDR2 ANQGSEA. Trimming removed 7 bases from V and 1 base from J, with 16 bases in between. The CDR3 extends over 15 amino acids. Written as DNA, the CDR3 is TGCAGCGCCGAACTTGGGACTCTGAACACCGGGGAGCTGTTTTTT. Its protein product is CSAELGTLNTGELFF.

The gene calls are TRBV30 and TRBJ1-3; TRBD1 matches 7 bases. Germline V gives CDR1 GTSNPN, CDR2 SVGIG (reference sequence). Unmatched junction bases numbered 14, after V lost 7 bases and J lost 2 bases. CDR3 length equals 16 residues. CDR3 coding DNA: TGTGCCTATACTTCCTTTGGTCAGGGGGCTGGAAACACCATATATTTT. This translates into CAYTSFGQGAGNTIYF.

The rearrangement uses TRBV10-3 and TRBJ2-3; 7 nucleotides line up with TRBD2. The V and J ends lost 0 bases and 3 bases, in that order; junction bases with no gene match: 6. This CDR3 has 16 residues. The V gene's germline CDR1 is ENHRY and CDR2 SYGVKD. In nucleotides, the CDR3 is TGTGCCATCAGTGAGTCCCGGGAGGACCCGACAGATACGCAGTATTTT. Amino acids: CAISESREDPTDTQYF.

In this sample, this clone turned up a few times. V is TRBV4-1 and J is TRBJ2-2; possibly TRBD1 or TRBD2 for D (5 bases each). Germline loops: CDR1 MGHRA, CDR2 YSYEKL. Trimming removed 2 bases from V and 6 bases from J, with 16 bases in between. The CDR3 has 16 amino acids. CDR3 nucleotides: TGCGCCAGCAGCCAAATTTTCGGGGCGCAAGCCGGGGAGCTGTTTTTT. Amino acid sequence: CASSQIFGAQAGELFF.

Concerning this clone itself: At one boundary the junction diverges from the germline segment, which might be a read error. The rearrangement links TRBV7-7 to TRBJ2-1; D possibly corresponds to TRBD2 (5 bases). The CDR3 is 16 residues long. The germline V gene encodes CDR1 SSHAT and CDR2 FNYEAQ (reference sequence). Written as DNA, the CDR3 is TGTGCTAGCAGCTTAGGAATAGGGAGCTCCTACAATGAGCAGTTCTTC. This encodes CASSLGIGSSYNEQFF.

The genes are TRBV6-5 and TRBJ2-7, with D perhaps being TRBD1 or TRBD2 (5 bases each). Trimming pared 0 bases from V and 3 bases from J, leaving 12 bases between. The CDR3 runs 15 residues. Per the germline V gene, CDR1 is MNHEY and CDR2 is SVGAGI. In DNA form, the CDR3 reads TGTGCCAGCAGTTACTCGAGTGGGACGGTCTACGAGCAGTACTTC. It translates to CASSYSSGTVYEQYF.

The rearrangement uses TRBV19 and TRBJ1-5; D is perhaps TRBD1 (5 bases). Trimming took off 5 bases at V and 7 bases at J, with 15 bases between the two ends. Per the germline V gene, CDR1 is LNHDA and CDR2 is SQIVND (reference sequence). The CDR3 covers 14 residues. The CDR3 region has the DNA TGTGCCAGTAGTCCCTGGGGGGTTGGGCAGCCCCAGCATTTT. Protein product: CASSPWGVGQPQHF. The full variable domain, in which reference TRBV19 and TRBJ1-5 provide the parts outside the CDR3, is DGGITQSPKYLFRKEGQNVTLSCEQNLNHDAMYWYRQDPGQGLRLIYYSQIVNDFQKGDIAEGYSVSREKKESFPLTVTSAQKNPTAFYLCASSPWGVGQPQHFGDGTRLSIL.

The V and J genes are TRBV9 and TRBJ2-7; D is tentatively TRBD1 or TRBD2 (5 bases each). Looked up from germline, CDR1 is SGDLS and CDR2 is YYNGEE. The ends were cut back, 4 bases at V and 3 bases at J, with 14 bases in the middle. The length of the CDR3 is 14 residues. CDR3 sequence reads: CASSFGDPFYEQYF. CDR3 nucleotide sequence: TGTGCCAGCAGCTTCGGGGACCCCTTCTACGAGCAGTACTTC.

The chain carries TRBV20-1 and TRBJ1-1; 7 bases are shared with TRBD1. V shed 6 bases, J shed 10 bases, and the junction held 2 bases outside the gene matches. This CDR3 contains 9 residues. The germline V gene has CDR1 DFQATT and CDR2 SNEGSKA (reference sequence). In DNA, the CDR3 is TGCAGTGCGGCAGGGGGAGCTTTCTTT. Amino acid sequence: CSAAGGAFF.

This chain links TRBV7-3 with TRBJ1-1, with TRBD1 identical over 9 bases. This CDR3 is 15 amino acids long. V shed 5 bases, J shed 4 bases, and the junction held 8 bases outside the gene matches. CDR1 and CDR2 (germline): SGHTA, FQGTGA. CDR3 in amino acids: CASSAGTGPATEAFF. The CDR3 bases are TGTGCCAGCAGCGCGGGGACAGGGCCGGCCACTGAAGCTTTCTTT. Drawing the rest from reference TRBV7-3 and TRBJ1-1, the complete variable domain is GAGVSQTPSNKVTEKGKYVELRCDPISGHTALYWYRQSLGQGPEFLIYFQGTGAADDSGLPNDRFFAVRPEGSVSTLKIQRTERGDSAVYLCASSAGTGPATEAFFGQGTRLTVV.

This clone appeared once. The V call is TRBV19, the J call TRBJ2-3; TRBD1 is a possible D gene (5 bases). This CDR3 is built from 15 residues. Trimming took off 5 bases at V and 3 bases at J, with 15 bases between the two ends. Germline assignment: CDR1 LNHDA and CDR2 SQIVND (reference sequence). CDR3 residues: CASSEAGWSTDTQYF. The CDR3 DNA reads as TGTGCCAGTAGTGAGGCAGGGTGGTCGACAGATACGCAGTATTTT. Filled out from reference TRBV19 and TRBJ2-3, the complete variable domain reads DGGITQSPKYLFRKEGQNVTLSCEQNLNHDAMYWYRQDPGQGLRLIYYSQIVNDFQKGDIAEGYSVSREKKESFPLTVTSAQKNPTAFYLCASSEAGWSTDTQYFGPGTRLTVL.

The chain carries TRBV9 and TRBJ1-2, with D possibly TRBD1 on 5 matching bases. Germline V gene lookup returns CDR1 SGDLS and CDR2 YYNGEE. The length of the CDR3 is 16 residues. V was clipped by 0 bases and J by 4 bases, with 16 bases between them. The CDR3 sequence is CASSVGAEGRGYGYTF. As DNA, the CDR3 is TGTGCCAGCAGCGTAGGAGCGGAGGGGCGCGGCTATGGCTACACCTTC.

The sample holds a few counts of this clone. The chain joins TRBV2 to TRBJ1-1, with 7 bases that match TRBD1. Germline CDR1 SNHLY, CDR2 FYNNEI. V lost 6 bases, J lost 5 bases, and 6 bases stayed unmatched. CDR3 length equals 13 residues. This CDR3 is CASRRTGSTEAFF. CDR3 in DNA: TGTGCCAGCAGGAGGACAGGTTCTACTGAAGCTTTCTTT.

Details on this clone: Other nucleotide sequences in the sample specify the same CDR3. The chain couples TRBV9 to TRBJ2-1; D may match TRBD1 or TRBD2 (6 bases each). Germline loops: CDR1 SGDLS, CDR2 YYNGEE. The CDR3 sequence is 15 residues long. The ends were cut back, 0 bases at V and 4 bases at J, with 11 bases in the middle. CDR3 nucleotide sequence: TGTGCCAGCAGCGTAGGAGGGGGGACATACAATGAGCAGTTCTTC. Translated: CASSVGGGTYNEQFF.

A remark on this clone: Other DNA sequences in the same sample also yield this CDR3. The chain joins TRBV19 to TRBJ2-1; D might be TRBD2 (5 bases). The V gene lost 9 bases and the J gene lost 8 bases, with 17 bases spanning the gap. The CDR3 spans 13 residues. Germline CDR1 is LNHDA and CDR2 is SQIVND (reference sequence). CDR3 nucleotide sequence: TGTGCCAGCAGTGTCCAACTAGTTTATGAGCAGTTCTTC. It yields the protein CASSVQLVYEQFF.

The V and J genes are TRBV7-9 and TRBJ2-1; D unresolved. The CDR3 has 16 amino acids. Germline V lookup: CDR1 SEHNR, CDR2 FQNEAQ (reference sequence). Deletions cut 5 bases from V and 8 bases from J, with 22 bases between. CDR3 nucleotide sequence: TGTGCCAGCAGCCCGCCATCCCGGGCCCCCGGCGATGAGCAGTTCTTC. Protein sequence: CASSPPSRAPGDEQFF. The whole variable domain, remainder taken from reference TRBV7-9 and TRBJ2-1, is DTGVSQNPRHKITKRGQNVTFRCDPISEHNRLYWYRQTLGQGPEFLTYFQNEAQLEKSRLLSDRFSAERPKGSFSTLEIQRTEQGDSAMYLCASSPPSRAPGDEQFFGPGTRLTVL.

This clone was recorded a few times. The chain couples TRBV28 to TRBJ2-7; 9 bases agree with TRBD1. The CDR3 runs 14 residues. The J segment lost 5 bases and the V segment lost 8 bases, leaving 10 bases of the junction unmatched. Germline-derived CDR1 and CDR2 are MDHEN and SYDVKM. The CDR3 bases are TGTGCCAGCTGGGGCGGGACAGGGAGTCACGAGCAGTACTTC. It codes for CASWGGTGSHEQYF.

The chain combines TRBV11-2 with TRBJ2-5, with TRBD1 matching over 7 bases. Gene TRBJ2-7 matches the end of the DNA better, so the J call may be wrong. The CDR3 sequence is 12 residues long. CDR1 is SGHAT, CDR2 FQNNGV, per germline. Written as DNA, the CDR3 is TGTGCCAGCAGCCCGACAGGGTACGAGCAGTACTTC. It is translated as CASSPTGYEQYF.

This clone was observed a few times. The rearrangement joins TRBV2 to TRBJ2-7; 7 nucleotides match TRBD2. In germline, CDR1 is SNHLY, CDR2 FYNNEI. With 3 bases clipped from V and 4 bases from J, the junction kept 6 bases outside the gene matches. The CDR3 is made up of 14 amino acids. CDR3 region: CASSEWGGSYEQYF. CDR3 coding DNA: TGTGCCAGCAGTGAGTGGGGGGGGAGTTACGAGCAGTACTTC.

The genes are TRBV11-2 and TRBJ1-1, with D unclear. Trimming stripped 3 bases from V and 0 bases from J, with 17 bases between. The CDR3 length is 17 residues. Germline CDR1 reads SGHAT; CDR2 reads FQNNGV. CDR3 amino acids: CASSFPPDTFLNTEAFF. The CDR3 region has the DNA TGTGCCAGCAGCTTCCCGCCCGACACGTTTTTGAACACTGAAGCTTTCTTT.